This T cell receptor (beta chain) comes out of a study of T cell responses to AZD1222 COVID-19 vaccine. About this clone: Its matching antigen is unknown.

The length of the CDR3 is 13 residues. Germline assignment: CDR1 SGHRS and CDR2 YFSETQ. V dropped 0 bases and J dropped 4 bases, with 7 bases sitting between them. Regarding the study as a whole: There were mostly white British donors and more females than males, and clonal diversity was possibly underestimated. Repertoires in all cases were sampled only once the peak T cell response had passed. Close to half of all spike-specific TCRs reportedly target regions of the variants that are unmutated.

Here immunoSEQ multiplex PCR was the method, and the copy in TCRdb shows in-frame clones only, minus some. The table includes about 150,000 clones, approximately 88% detected once. This receptor was identified in an adult in good health. The genes are TRBV5-1 and TRBJ2-5; perhaps TRBD1 as D (5 bases). Sequenced here: peripheral blood, sampled on day 0 of AZD1222 vaccination. The CDR3 region is CASSLGRGETQYF. The CDR3 DNA reads as TGCGCCAGCAGCTTGGGAAGGGGAGAGACCCAGTACTTC.